What follows are 24 T cell receptor beta chains derived from one specimen sequenced in a study of CD8 T cells in ankylosing spondylitis. Findings of the study overall: In ankylosing spondylitis blood, a motif of roughly eight highly homologous TCR beta variants appeared characteristic.

Antigen specificity for these receptors is unknown. TCRdb reprocessed the 5' RACE reads via MiXCR and lists one record per CDR3 protein. The sample carries some 840,000 distinct CDR3 sequences, 10% to 15% recorded once. Sequencing input: blood, either unsorted or a sorted T cell fraction (not recorded which). These receptors all stem from a male donor with ankylosing spondylitis.

The chain employs TRBV24-1 and TRBJ2-7, with D perhaps TRBD1 (6 bases). V lost 4 bases and J 0 bases, leaving 12 bases between the germline ends. This CDR3 has 15 amino acids. Germline CDR1 is KGHDR and CDR2 is SFDVKD. DNA for the CDR3: TGTGCCACCAGTGACCCGGGACACCGCTCCTACGAGCAGTACTTC. Protein: CATSDPGHRSYEQYF.

This chain connects TRBV18 to TRBJ2-7; 12 bases agree with TRBD1. The V and J ends lost 6 bases and 4 bases, in that order; junction bases with no gene match: 7. CDR1 is KGHSH, CDR2 LQKENI, per germline. The CDR3 is made up of 15 amino acids. The CDR3 DNA follows: TGTGCCAGCTCTCGTCGGGGACAGGGGGCTTACGAGCAGTACTTC. It specifies CASSRRGQGAYEQYF. The full variable domain, completed using reference TRBV18 and TRBJ2-7, is NAGVMQNPRHLVRRRGQEARLRCSPMKGHSHVYWYRQLPEEGLKFMVYLQKENIIDESGMPKERFSAEFPKEGPSILRIQQVVRGDSAAYFCASSRRGQGAYEQYFGPGTRLTVT.

This clonotype was seen at least ten times. This chain uses TRBV12-3 or TRBV12-4 with TRBJ1-5; D may be TRBD1 (6 bases). The CDR3 loop spans 16 amino acids. V dropped 5 bases and J dropped 2 bases, with 16 bases sitting between them. CDR3 in DNA: TGTGCCAGCAGTGGGGGCTCGGGGTTAGGCAATCAGCCCCAGCATTTT. This codes for CASSGGSGLGNQPQHF.

This clonotype was counted only a few times. This chain links TRBV10-3 with TRBJ2-5; TRBD2 matches 7 bases. CDR1 is ENHRY and CDR2 is SYGVKD in the germline V gene. The CDR3 contains 16 residues. V was clipped by 3 bases and J by 9 bases; unmatched bases: 16. The CDR3 bases are TGTGCCATCAGTGACCAAGCGGGGACCTCCGAAAGGGCCCAGTACTTC. Protein: CAISDQAGTSERAQYF.

This clonotype was observed a few times. V gene TRBV6-1 combines with J gene TRBJ2-7, with 8 nucleotides matching TRBD1. Germline V gives CDR1 MNHNS, CDR2 SASEGT. The CDR3 spans 14 residues. V trimming: 7 bases; J trimming: 5 bases; junction bases outside the gene matches: 10. For the CDR3, the DNA is TGTGCCAGCACCCGACTGGACAGGGCCGACGAGCAGTACTTC. Its protein is CASTRLDRADEQYF.

This clonotype appeared many times. In nucleotides, the CDR3 is TGCGCCAGCAGCCAACCACGGGAAGCCTACGAGCAGTACTTC. This encodes CASSQPREAYEQYF. This sequence joins TRBV4-3 and TRBJ2-7, with TRBD2 as a possible D gene (5 bases). Trimming shortened V by 2 bases and J by 2 bases, and 10 bases separated the two germline ends. Looked up from germline, CDR1 is LGHNA and CDR2 is YSLEER. CDR3 length: 14 residues.

This clonotype has ten or more counts. The genes are TRBV18 and TRBJ2-7; 9 bases fit TRBD1. V lost 3 bases, J lost 5 bases, and 2 bases stayed unmatched. The CDR3 contains 13 residues. Germline V CDR1 and CDR2: KGHSH, LQKENI. The chain's CDR3 is CASSPWTGDEQYF. In nucleotides, the CDR3 is TGTGCCAGCTCACCGTGGACAGGGGACGAGCAGTACTTC.

This clonotype has just a few counts. The chain carries TRBV7-2 and TRBJ2-3, with D possibly TRBD2 on 5 matching bases. The CDR3 is 15 residues long. Trimming pared 6 bases from V and 2 bases from J, leaving 15 bases between. CDR1 is SGHTA and CDR2 is FQGNSA in the germline V gene. CDR3 region: CASRLDYGATDTQYF. CDR3 bases: TGTGCCAGCAGGCTCGACTACGGCGCCACAGATACGCAGTATTTT.

At least ten counts were recorded for this clonotype. This chain uses TRBV10-3 with TRBJ1-5; 7 nucleotides match TRBD1. Per germline, CDR1 ENHRY and CDR2 SYGVKD. The junction had 6 bases not matched to a gene; V was cut back by 8 bases and J by 5 bases. The length of the CDR3 is 13 residues. The CDR3 here is CAIGNTGDQPQHF. Written as DNA, the CDR3 is TGTGCCATCGGAAATACAGGGGATCAGCCCCAGCATTTT.

This clonotype was observed a few times. The V gene is TRBV7-9, the J gene TRBJ2-3; D gene ambiguous. CDR1 is SEHNR and CDR2 is FQNEAQ in the germline V gene (reference sequence). The V end was cut by 2 bases, the J end by 1 base, with 10 bases between. This CDR3 contains 15 residues. CDR3 sequence (DNA): TGTGCCAGCAGCTTATTCCGGGTGGGCACAGATACGCAGTATTTT. As protein: CASSLFRVGTDTQYF.

There are a few counts of this clonotype. The chain uses TRBV5-6 and TRBJ2-7; D remains unclear. V dropped 1 base and J dropped 5 bases, with 7 bases sitting between them. The CDR3 totals 12 residues. Germline V CDR1 and CDR2: SGHDT, YYEEEE. CDR3 bases: TGTGCCAGCAGCTTGTCGCCGGACGAGCAGTACTTC. Its protein product is CASSLSPDEQYF. Using reference TRBV5-6 and TRBJ2-7 for the parts outside the CDR3, the full variable domain is DAGVTQSPTHLIKTRGQQVTLRCSPKSGHDTVSWYQQALGQGPQFIFQYYEEEERQRGNFPDRFSGHQFPNYSSELNVNALLLGDSALYLCASSLSPDEQYFGPGTRLTVT.

This clonotype was seen only a few times. The chain employs TRBV6-2 or TRBV6-3 and TRBJ2-1; 13 nucleotides align to TRBD2. The ends lost 3 bases at V and 6 bases at J; junction bases unmatched: 8. The germline CDR1 and CDR2 sequences are MNHEY and SVGEGT. The CDR3 is 17 residues long. Written as DNA, the CDR3 is TGTGCCAGCAGTTATGGGACTAGCGGGATAAGGGGCAATGAGCAGTTCTTC. Encoded protein: CASSYGTSGIRGNEQFF.

There are a few counts of this clonotype. CDR3 in amino acids: CASSFLQAPSTDTQYF. CDR3 DNA sequence: TGTGCCAGCAGTTTCCTCCAGGCACCGAGCACAGATACGCAGTATTTT. This sequence joins TRBV27 and TRBJ2-3; no firm D call. Germline V CDR1 and CDR2: MNHEY, SMNVEV (reference sequence). The CDR3 sequence is 16 residues long. With 3 bases removed from V and 0 bases from J, the gap between germline ends came to 13 bases.

The CDR3 DNA reads TGCAGCGTTGAATTAGGAGCGGCTAGCGGGGGCCGGGAACTTATTACAGATACGCAGTATTTT. Translating it yields CSVELGAASGGRELITDTQYF. This sequence joins TRBV29-1 and TRBJ2-3; 10 bases fit TRBD2. The CDR3 totals 21 residues. V lost 2 bases and J lost 3; bases outside the gene matches: 23. Germline CDR1 SQVTM, CDR2 ANQGSEA.

This clonotype was observed many times. The chain couples TRBV5-1 to TRBJ2-3, with D unresolved. Germline assignment: CDR1 SGHRS and CDR2 YFSETQ. This CDR3 has 15 residues. V was shortened by 4 bases and J by 4 bases, with 16 bases between the two germline ends. CDR3 bases: TGCGCCAGCAGCCCAACCCCTATCCCCGCAGATACGCAGTATTTT. Translating gives CASSPTPIPADTQYF.

The chain couples TRBV4-3 to TRBJ2-6, with unresolved D. CDR1 LGHNA and CDR2 YSLEER come from the germline V gene. This CDR3 comprises 16 residues. Trimming shortened V by 2 bases and J by 2 bases, and 10 bases separated the two germline ends. CDR3 loop: CASSQWGRTGANVLTF. The CDR3 nucleotides are TGCGCCAGCAGCCAATGGGGTCGTACTGGGGCCAACGTCCTGACTTTC.

V and J are TRBV7-9 and TRBJ2-7, with TRBD2 as a possible D gene (5 bases). CDR1 and CDR2 (germline): SEHNR, FQNEAQ (reference sequence). Trimming pared 3 bases from V and 7 bases from J, leaving 7 bases between. The CDR3 runs to 11 residues. CDR3 residues: CASSFGKEQYF. CDR3 in DNA: TGTGCCAGCAGCTTCGGGAAAGAGCAGTACTTC.

This clonotype has only a few counts. The CDR3, as DNA: TGTGCCAGCAGCTTAGGATCTTGGAAAGAGACCCAGTACTTC. Its translation is CASSLGSWKETQYF. This rearrangement joins TRBV7-2 to TRBJ2-5; D is undetermined. Trimming pared 1 base from V and 3 bases from J, leaving 9 bases between. CDR1 is SGHTA, CDR2 FQGNSA, per germline. This CDR3 has 14 residues.

V and J are TRBV4-2 and TRBJ1-4; D is unresolved. V gave up 4 bases and J gave up 8 bases, with 8 bases separating them. Germline V CDR1 and CDR2: LGHNA, YNFKEQ. The CDR3 is made up of 12 amino acids. The CDR3: CASSPEREKLFF. The CDR3 region has the DNA TGTGCCAGCAGCCCGGAAAGGGAAAAACTGTTTTTT.

This clonotype was picked up a small number of times. The chain links TRBV6-2 or TRBV6-3 to TRBJ2-1; tentative D call: TRBD2 (5 bases). The germline V and J ends were trimmed by 0 bases and 0 bases, with 12 bases remaining between them. In germline, CDR1 is MNHEY, CDR2 SVGEGT. This CDR3 is 17 amino acids long. The CDR3: CASSYSIRGASYNEQFF. The DNA for the CDR3 is TGTGCCAGCAGTTACTCCATTCGGGGAGCCTCCTACAATGAGCAGTTCTTC.

The CDR3 coding sequence is TGTGCCAGCAGCTCGTCGAGAAACAATCAGCCCCAGCATTTT. It codes for CASSSSRNNQPQHF. The chain employs TRBV7-9 and TRBJ1-5; D unclear. This CDR3 has 14 amino acids. Germline assignment: CDR1 SEHNR and CDR2 FQNEAQ (reference sequence). V was shortened by 4 bases and J by 3 bases, with 10 bases between the two germline ends. Full variable domain (missing parts from reference TRBV7-9 and TRBJ1-5): DTGVSQNPRHKITKRGQNVTFRCDPISEHNRLYWYRQTLGQGPEFLTYFQNEAQLEKSRLLSDRFSAERPKGSFSTLEIQRTEQGDSAMYLCASSSSRNNQPQHFGDGTRLSIL.

The table lists this clonotype with a few counts. The rearrangement joins TRBV6-5 to TRBJ1-4; perhaps TRBD1 as D (6 bases). CDR1 and CDR2 from the germline V gene are MNHEY and SVGAGI. This CDR3 is 16 amino acids long. V was clipped by 2 bases and J by 2 bases, with 12 bases between them. As DNA, the CDR3 is TGTGCCAGCAGTTACCGCCTACAGGGCACTAATGAAAAACTGTTTTTT. It specifies CASSYRLQGTNEKLFF.

This clonotype has a handful of counts. V gene TRBV5-1 combines with J gene TRBJ1-2; D unclear. This CDR3 region has 14 residues. Trimming pared 0 bases from V and 1 base from J, leaving 7 bases between. Germline values: CDR1 SGHRS, CDR2 YFSETQ. CDR3 protein: CASSLAGSNYGYTF. The CDR3 coding sequence is TGCGCCAGCAGCTTGGCCGGAAGTAACTATGGCTACACCTTC.

This clonotype has just a few counts. The chain links TRBV7-2 to TRBJ2-1; 7 bases are a match to TRBD2. The germline CDR1 and CDR2 sequences are SGHTA and FQGNSA. This CDR3 region has 16 residues. The J segment lost 6 bases and the V segment lost 1 base, leaving 9 bases of the junction unmatched. The CDR3 here is CASSLVGTSAGNEQFF. DNA for the CDR3: TGTGCCAGCAGCTTAGTAGGCACTAGCGCTGGCAATGAGCAGTTCTTC.